The 23 T cell receptor beta chains presented below share a single source sample, sequenced in a study of cytomegalovirus exposure and HLA in healthy donors. The PCR ran on 60 Vbeta and 13 Jbeta primers. The protocol was immunoSEQ multiplex PCR, while the TCRdb copy is restricted to in-frame clones and leaves out a portion. The sample holds 170,000 or so clones, 84% seen once. The sample taken for sequencing was PBMCs. The source is a man aged 50 or older in good health and CMV-seropositive.

This clone came up a few times. The V gene is TRBV5-4, the J gene TRBJ1-2; perhaps TRBD1 as D (5 bases). The CDR3 extends over 15 amino acids. Trimming shortened V by 4 bases and J by 2 bases, and 15 bases separated the two germline ends. The germline gives CDR1 SGHNT, CDR2 YYREEE (reference sequence). In DNA, the CDR3 is TGTGCCAGCAGCCGTGGCAGACAGAGCAACTATGGCTACACCTTC. This gives the protein CASSRGRQSNYGYTF.

V gene TRBV2 combines with J gene TRBJ2-5; 8 bases line up with TRBD1. The CDR3 consists of 15 residues. The V segment lost 4 bases and the J segment 4 bases; nucleotides outside the gene matches: 8. Germline CDR1 and CDR2: SNHLY and FYNNEI. In nucleotides, the CDR3 is TGTGCCAGCAGTGGGGAGGACAGGGTGGCAGAGACCCAGTACTTC. Residues: CASSGEDRVAETQYF.

The V and J genes are TRBV6-5 and TRBJ2-3; D possibly corresponds to TRBD1 (5 bases). V was clipped by 7 bases and J by 4 bases, with 12 bases between them. Germline V gives CDR1 MNHEY, CDR2 SVGAGI. The CDR3 is made up of 13 amino acids. CDR3 nucleotide sequence: TGTGCCAGCACTCCCGACAGTTCAGATACGCAGTATTTT. Protein sequence: CASTPDSSDTQYF.

The rearrangement joins TRBV18 to TRBJ2-3; tentative D call: TRBD1 (5 bases). This CDR3 has 15 amino acids. CDR1 and CDR2 (germline): KGHSH, LQKENI. V lost 3 bases to trimming and J lost 1 base, with 11 bases between them. The DNA for the CDR3 is TGTGCCAGCTCACCGCCTATGACAGGCACAGATACGCAGTATTTT. This codes for CASSPPMTGTDTQYF.

The chain links TRBV14 to TRBJ1-4; D possibly corresponds to TRBD1 (5 bases). Germline CDR1 SGHDN, CDR2 FVKESK. The length of the CDR3 is 15 residues. Trimming stripped 3 bases from V and 4 bases from J, with 12 bases between. This CDR3 reads CASSQRGGSNEKLFF. DNA for the CDR3: TGTGCCAGCAGCCAGCGGGGGGGGAGTAATGAAAAACTGTTTTTT.

The CDR3 loop reads CAISDQGIGETQYF. The CDR3 nucleotides read TGTGCCATCAGTGACCAGGGTATCGGGGAGACCCAGTACTTC. This chain links TRBV10-3 with TRBJ2-5; D might be TRBD1 (5 bases). Germline V CDR1 and CDR2: ENHRY, SYGVKD. The CDR3 covers 14 residues. The germline V and J ends were trimmed by 3 bases and 5 bases, with 13 bases remaining between them.

This clone has only one observation. J is TRBJ1-1 and V is TRBV4-2; 11 bases agree with TRBD1. Germline trimming cut 4 bases from V and 5 bases from J; bases unmatched to any gene: 6. Per the germline V gene, CDR1 is LGHNA and CDR2 is YNFKEQ. The CDR3 is made up of 15 amino acids. The CDR3 bases are TGTGCCAGCAGCCCCGGACAGGGGGCCGGAACTGAAGCTTTCTTT. It codes for CASSPGQGAGTEAFF.

The J gene is TRBJ2-7, the V gene TRBV2; 7 positions agree with TRBD1. From germline, CDR1 is SNHLY and CDR2 FYNNEI. The CDR3 totals 14 residues. Trimming removed 1 base from V and 9 bases from J; junction bases left unmatched: 9. The CDR3 region has the DNA TGTGCCAGCAGTGAAGGGGACAGCACACCTATGCAGTACGTC. This encodes CASSEGDSTPMQYV.

V usage is TRBV6-5 and J usage is TRBJ2-3; the match to TRBD2 covers 10 bases. The length of the CDR3 is 15 residues. Germline trimming cut 6 bases from V and 4 bases from J; bases unmatched to any gene: 7. In germline, CDR1 is MNHEY, CDR2 SVGAGI. The CDR3 DNA reads TGTGCCAGCAGAGACCTTAGCGGGGGGTCAGATACGCAGTATTTT. Translation: CASRDLSGGSDTQYF.

This clone was counted only a few times. The chain recombines TRBV11-3 with TRBJ2-1; D perhaps matches TRBD1 (5 bases). CDR3 length: 15 residues. V shed 3 bases and J shed 6 bases, with 15 bases lying between them. CDR1 and CDR2 from the germline V gene are SGHNT and YENEEA. The chain's CDR3 is CASSLGQGRGNEQFF. The CDR3 DNA sequence: TGTGCCAGCAGCTTGGGGCAGGGAAGGGGCAATGAGCAGTTCTTC.

The chain has TRBV5-1 and TRBJ2-5; D remains ambiguous. Between the trimmed V and J ends, which lost 3 bases and 4 bases, there was a span of 4 bases. This CDR3 is 11 amino acids long. Germline values: CDR1 SGHRS, CDR2 YFSETQ. The CDR3 DNA sequence: TGCGCCAGCAGCTCTCTAGAGACCCAGTACTTC. Its protein is CASSSLETQYF.

This clone has just one count. V gene TRBV6-1 combines with J gene TRBJ1-1, with 8 positions matching TRBD1. The length of the CDR3 is 13 residues. Per the germline V gene, CDR1 is MNHNS and CDR2 is SASEGT. After removal of 7 bases from V and 5 bases from J, the junction contained 6 bases not matched to a gene. Here the CDR3 reads CASTSRGQTEAFF. The CDR3, as DNA: TGTGCCAGCACCTCCAGGGGGCAAACTGAAGCTTTCTTT.

The rearrangement joins TRBV5-1 to TRBJ1-2; D gene uncertain. Germline lookup yields CDR1 SGHRS and CDR2 YFSETQ. The CDR3 extends over 14 amino acids. The V and J ends lost 4 bases and 4 bases respectively, with 14 bases between them. The CDR3 loop reads CASSPNDAAYGYTF. The CDR3 nucleotides are TGCGCCAGCAGCCCCAATGACGCGGCCTATGGCTACACCTTC.

The V gene is TRBV9, the J gene TRBJ2-2; 12 nucleotides match TRBD2. Losses at the gene ends were 0 bases for V and 7 bases for J; bases not matched to a gene: 10. Germline CDR1 is SGDLS and CDR2 is YYNGEE. The CDR3 covers 18 residues. The CDR3 DNA reads as TGTGCCAGCAGCGTAGGTGGACTAGCGGGACTTTTAGGCGGGGAGCTGTTTTTT. Protein: CASSVGGLAGLLGGELFF.

The chain combines TRBV7-9 with TRBJ2-3; 12 bases agree with TRBD2. Looked up from germline, CDR1 is SEHNR and CDR2 is FQNEAQ (reference sequence). This CDR3 is built from 19 residues. V trimming: 4 bases; J trimming: 1 base; junction bases outside the gene matches: 12. As DNA, the CDR3 is TGTGCCAGCAGCTCGGGGCTAGCGGGAGGGCCCATGGGCACAGATACGCAGTATTTT. This translates into CASSSGLAGGPMGTDTQYF.

The chain carries TRBV2 and TRBJ1-1; 7 bases line up with TRBD1. The junction had 9 bases not matched to a gene; V was cut back by 5 bases and J by 6 bases. In germline, CDR1 is SNHLY, CDR2 FYNNEI. CDR3 size: 14 residues. CDR3 in amino acids: CASSPNRGNAEAFF. The CDR3 DNA is TGTGCCAGCAGTCCTAACAGGGGTAACGCTGAAGCTTTCTTT.

The chain carries TRBV19 and TRBJ1-1, with D perhaps TRBD1 (6 bases). The CDR3 length is 12 residues. Trimming stripped 9 bases from V and 0 bases from J, with 8 bases between. Germline CDR1 reads LNHDA; CDR2 reads SQIVND (reference sequence). The CDR3, as DNA: TGTGCCAGCCGGGACATGAACACTGAAGCTTTCTTT. This codes for CASRDMNTEAFF.

The count of this clone is one. This chain connects TRBV27 to TRBJ1-1; no clear D gene. Per the germline V gene, CDR1 is MNHEY and CDR2 is SMNVEV (reference sequence). The CDR3 is 13 residues long. V shed 3 bases and J shed 0 bases, with 5 bases lying between them. The CDR3 region has the DNA TGTGCCAGCAGTTTCAACATGAACACTGAAGCTTTCTTT. Its protein product is CASSFNMNTEAFF.

In regard to this clone: This CDR3 is also generated by other DNA sequences in the sample. The chain has TRBV18 and TRBJ2-6; D remains unclear. In germline, CDR1 is KGHSH, CDR2 LQKENI. Trimming left V 2 bases short and J 0 bases short, with 8 bases between. The CDR3 has 16 amino acids. For the CDR3, the DNA is TGTGCCAGCTCACCATTGCAGGACTCTGGGGCCAACGTCCTGACTTTC. Its translation is CASSPLQDSGANVLTF.

The chain uses TRBV6-5 and TRBJ1-5; 9 positions agree with TRBD1. The length of the CDR3 is 13 residues. The ends lost 5 bases at V and 4 bases at J; junction bases unmatched: 0. Germline V gene data show CDR1 as MNHEY and CDR2 as SVGAGI. CDR3 residues: CASSGTGNQPQHF. Written as DNA, the CDR3 is TGTGCCAGCAGTGGGACAGGGAATCAGCCCCAGCATTTT.

J is TRBJ2-1 and V is TRBV25-1; D is uncertain. The ends were cut back, 1 base at V and 5 bases at J, with 15 bases in the middle. Germline V lookup: CDR1 MGHDK, CDR2 SYGVNS. The CDR3 spans 16 residues. This chain's CDR3 is CASSESTPRLHNEQFF. The CDR3 DNA reads as TGTGCCAGCAGTGAATCAACCCCAAGACTCCACAATGAGCAGTTCTTC. Looking up the rest from reference TRBV25-1 and TRBJ2-1 gives the full variable domain: EADIYQTPRYLVIGTGKKITLECSQTMGHDKMYWYQQDPGMELHLIHYSYGVNSTEKGDLSSESTVSRIRTEHFPLTLESARPSHTSQYLCASSESTPRLHNEQFFGPGTRLTVL.

V gene TRBV6-6 combines with J gene TRBJ1-5, with 10 bases lining up with TRBD1. The V gene end was trimmed by 5 bases and the J gene end by 0 bases; junction bases not matched to a gene: 1. CDR1 is MNHNY, CDR2 SVGAGI, per germline (reference sequence). There are 15 residues in the CDR3. CDR3 in DNA: TGTGCCAGCAGTCGACAGGGGGCTAGCAATCAGCCCCAGCATTTT. Protein: CASSRQGASNQPQHF.

Comment on this clone: This same CDR3 is encoded by further DNA sequences in the sample. The chain couples TRBV19 to TRBJ1-2, with a tentative D call TRBD1 (5 bases). Trimming took 7 bases from V and 4 from J, leaving 19 bases between them. Looked up from germline, CDR1 is LNHDA and CDR2 is SQIVND (reference sequence). CDR3 size: 15 residues. CDR3 in amino acids: CASIDGGTGRYGYTF. CDR3 nucleotides: TGTGCCAGTATCGATGGAGGGACCGGGCGCTATGGCTACACCTTC.